The 12 T cell receptor beta chains reported below all come from one sample, sequenced in a study of low-dose radiotherapy and immunotherapy resistance in tumors. Time point here: before trial treatment. Both TCRalpha and TCRbeta chains were reverse transcribed with V-gene-specific primers. It was with a constant-region primer and a V-primer adapter that TCRs were amplified over approximately 20 PCR cycles. TCRdb processed the reads anew with MiXCR; each CDR3 protein has one entry. The table has tens of thousands of distinct CDR3 sequences, roughly a sixth seen once. Sequenced material: PBMCs, taken before treatment. All receptors come from a male donor with prostate cancer.

This sequence joins TRBV12-3 or TRBV12-4 and TRBJ1-2, with 7 bases fitting TRBD1. The CDR3 has 13 residues. The J segment lost 4 bases and the V segment lost 4 bases, leaving 3 bases of the junction unmatched. The CDR3 region is CASSSGTAYGYTF. In DNA form, the CDR3 reads TGTGCCAGCAGTTCCGGGACAGCCTATGGCTACACCTTC.

This clonotype was observed many times. This chain joins TRBV10-3 and TRBJ2-5; a possible D gene is TRBD2 (5 bases). Germline CDR1 ENHRY, CDR2 SYGVKD. Between the trimmed V and J ends, which lost 9 bases and 6 bases, there was a span of 17 bases. The CDR3 consists of 13 residues. In DNA, the CDR3 is TGTGCCATACTCGAGGGCCTAACGAAGACCCAGTACTTC. It codes for CAILEGLTKTQYF.

This clonotype was recorded many times. The chain combines TRBV7-9 with TRBJ1-4; D unclear. In germline, CDR1 is SEHNR, CDR2 FQNEAQ (reference sequence). The V end lost 5 bases, the J end lost 2 bases, and 9 bases lay between the germline ends. The CDR3 consists of 14 residues. CDR3 region: CASSPHETNEKLFF. CDR3 bases: TGTGCCAGCAGCCCTCACGAGACTAATGAAAAACTGTTTTTT.

This clonotype showed up many times. The chain is built from TRBV29-1 and TRBJ2-5; possible D gene TRBD2, 6 bases. V dropped 3 bases and J dropped 3 bases, with 11 bases sitting between them. CDR3 size: 13 residues. Germline-derived CDR1 and CDR2 are SQVTM and ANQGSEA. Here the CDR3 reads CSVDFGGEETQYF. The CDR3 nucleotides are TGCAGCGTTGATTTCGGCGGGGAAGAGACCCAGTACTTC.

The sample holds many counts of this clonotype. V is TRBV12-3 or TRBV12-4 and J is TRBJ2-1; the match to TRBD2 covers 8 bases. This CDR3 has 15 residues. With V trimmed by 5 bases and J by 3 bases, 6 bases remained unmatched. CDR3 sequence reads: CASSESGGHYNEQFF. DNA for the CDR3: TGTGCCAGCAGTGAAAGCGGGGGTCACTACAATGAGCAGTTCTTC.

This clonotype appeared many times. V usage is TRBV19 and J usage is TRBJ1-4; TRBD1 aligns across 9 bases. Germline V CDR1 and CDR2: LNHDA, SQIVND (reference sequence). V lost 5 bases and J lost 8; bases outside the gene matches: 9. CDR3 length: 15 residues. The CDR3 DNA reads as TGTGCCAGTAGTCAAACGGGACAGGGCGACGAAAAACTGTTTTTT. Its translation is CASSQTGQGDEKLFF.

This clonotype was recorded at least ten times. The chain employs TRBV29-1 and TRBJ1-2, with D perhaps TRBD1 (5 bases). CDR1 is SQVTM, CDR2 ANQGSEA, per germline. Trimming took off 4 bases at V and 7 bases at J, with 13 bases between the two ends. CDR3 length: 12 amino acids. CDR3 nucleotide sequence: TGCAGCGTTGCGGGGCCTGGCGGTGGCTACACCTTC. Translated, it gives CSVAGPGGGYTF.

This clonotype occurred many times. This chain links TRBV29-1 with TRBJ1-1; perhaps TRBD1 as D (6 bases). Germline loops: CDR1 SQVTM, CDR2 ANQGSEA. The CDR3 sequence is 14 residues long. The V end was cut by 4 bases, the J end by 1 base, with 13 bases between. CDR3: CSVAGGASNTEAFF. For the CDR3, the DNA is TGCAGCGTTGCGGGGGGCGCGTCGAACACTGAAGCTTTCTTT.

With respect to this clonotype: Only one base separates this from a far larger clonotype, so it likely reflects a read error. The chain is built from TRBV6-2 or TRBV6-3 and TRBJ2-1, with 10 bases identical to TRBD2. The CDR3 length is 14 residues. CDR1 is MNHEY, CDR2 SVGEGT, per germline. Germline trimming cut 5 bases from V and 10 bases from J; bases unmatched to any gene: 8. The CDR3: CASSVAGGMYEQFF. The CDR3 DNA reads as TGTGCCAGCAGTGTAGCGGGGGGAATGTACGAGCAGTTCTTC.

This clonotype was recorded at least ten times. V is TRBV20-1 and J is TRBJ2-3; tentatively, D is TRBD1 or TRBD2 (6 bases each). CDR1 is DFQATT, CDR2 SNEGSKA, per germline (reference sequence). CDR3 length: 17 amino acids. V was shortened by 6 bases and J by 4 bases, with 26 bases between the two germline ends. The CDR3 region has the DNA TGCAGTGCGATACTGGAGGGGGAGTCGGTAGCGGCAGATACGCAGTATTTT. This codes for CSAILEGESVAADTQYF.

The V call is TRBV9, the J call TRBJ2-2; 10 positions match TRBD2. Germline trimming cut 0 bases from V and 2 bases from J; bases unmatched to any gene: 4. The germline CDR1 and CDR2 sequences are SGDLS and YYNGEE. The CDR3 runs to 17 residues. The CDR3 sequence: CASSVVKRGGNTGELFF. The CDR3, as DNA: TGTGCCAGCAGCGTAGTGAAGCGGGGGGGCAACACCGGGGAGCTGTTTTTT.

This clonotype showed up many times. The chain is built from TRBV7-9 and TRBJ1-6; no reliable D call. The CDR3 length is 15 residues. Germline lookup yields CDR1 SEHNR and CDR2 FQNEAQ (reference sequence). With 1 base removed from V and 7 bases from J, the gap between germline ends came to 11 bases. The CDR3 region has the DNA TGTGCCAGCAGCTTAGAGGTTCTGGGGAATTCACCCCTCCACTTT. It codes for CASSLEVLGNSPLHF. Drawing the rest from reference TRBV7-9 and TRBJ1-6, the complete variable domain is DTGVSQNPRHKITKRGQNVTFRCDPISEHNRLYWYRQTLGQGPEFLTYFQNEAQLEKSRLLSDRFSAERPKGSFSTLEIQRTEQGDSAMYLCASSLEVLGNSPLHFGNGTRLTVT.